The source of this TCR beta chain is a study of identical twins. Worth noting for this clonotype: Its antigen is still unknown.

The CDR3 is made up of 14 amino acids. The germline gives CDR1 DFQATT, CDR2 SNEGSKA (reference sequence). V lost 3 bases to trimming and J lost 10 bases; unmatched junction nucleotides: 9. Using its own MiXCR run on the 5' RACE reads, TCRdb lists one record per CDR3 protein. Of fewer than 900,000 distinct CDR3 sequences in the sample, around 20% were seen once. Study-wide findings and caveats: Modeled out-of-frame TCR alpha sharing in monozygotic twins fell below observed levels.

The same sample was also used in a study of T cells expressing NK-cell markers.

Sequencing input: PBMCs. This chain links TRBV20-1 with TRBJ2-1, with 10 positions matching TRBD2. The source of this sequence is a woman aged 18-30 years in good health. CDR3 bases: TGCAGTGCTAGGCTACCGGGACTAGCGAGAGAGCAGTTCTTC. This translates into CSARLPGLAREQFF.